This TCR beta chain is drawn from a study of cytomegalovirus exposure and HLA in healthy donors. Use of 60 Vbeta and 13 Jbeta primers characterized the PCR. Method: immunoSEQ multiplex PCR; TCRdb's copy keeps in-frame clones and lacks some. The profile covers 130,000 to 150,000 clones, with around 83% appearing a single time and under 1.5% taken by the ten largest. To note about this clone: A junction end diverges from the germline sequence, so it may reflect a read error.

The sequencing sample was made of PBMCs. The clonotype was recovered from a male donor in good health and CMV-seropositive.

The CDR3 DNA sequence: TGTTCCAGCAGCTCTCGTCCCGACAATCTCCAAGAGACCCAGTACTTC. Translation gives CSSSSRPDNLQETQYF. The J gene is TRBJ2-5, the V gene TRBV7-9; D is unresolved. Germline CDR1 is SEHNR and CDR2 is FQNEAQ (reference sequence). This CDR3 comprises 16 residues.